The rows below give T cell receptor beta chains drawn from one sample of a study of T cells after yellow fever vaccination. TCRdb reanalysed the 5' RACE reads using MiXCR and keeps one entry per CDR3 protein. Here the sample spans a few hundred thousand distinct CDR3 sequences, 8.5% to 10% being singletons. The sequences come from CD4+ T cells sorted from PBMCs, collected 5 days after the yellow fever booster vaccination. The receptors here all came from a man younger than 30 who received the YFV17D yellow fever vaccine. CDR3s include the opening cysteine and the closing phenylalanine or tryptophan. A D gene is named only where the DNA matches it firmly. Clone size, where shown, is once, few, many, or a class for clones that have expanded.

d_gene	v_gene	abundance	j_gene	CDR3nt	CDR3aa
-	TRBV6-1	few	TRBJ1-3	TGTGCCAGCAGGTTCGACGGCTCTGGAAACACCATATATTTT	CASRFDGSGNTIYF
-	TRBV5-1	-	TRBJ2-3	TGCGCCAGCAGCTTGGCTTCCGGGGGAAGCACAGATACGCAGTATTTT	CASSLASGGSTDTQYF
-	TRBV3-1	-	TRBJ1-6	TGTGCCAGCAGCCCCCGTGGGGGGTTGAGCTCCTATAATTCACCCCTCCACTTT	CASSPRGGLSSYNSPLHF
-	TRBV4-1	few	TRBJ1-1	TGCGCCAGCAGCCAAGGAGGGGGGCGGAGGACTGAAGCTTTCTTT	CASSQGGGRRTEAFF
-	TRBV5-1	-	TRBJ2-1	TGCGCCAGCAGCGAACGACAGAACTCCTACAATGAGCAGTTCTTC	CASSERQNSYNEQFF
-	TRBV4-3	-	TRBJ2-5	TGCGCCAGCAGCCAAGATTTAGCGACAGGCCAAGAGACCCAGTACTTC	CASSQDLATGQETQYF
-	TRBV3-1	many	TRBJ2-7	TGTGCCAGCAGCCAGACCGGGGGTGTCTACGAGCAGTACTTC	CASSQTGGVYEQYF
-	TRBV5-4	-	TRBJ1-1	TGTGCCAGCCAGGAACGGAGGAACACTGAAGCTTTCTTT	CASQERRNTEAFF
TRBD1	TRBV7-9	-	TRBJ2-7	TGTGCCAGCAGCTCATTCTCGGGACAGGCATCCTACGAGCAGTACTTC	CASSSFSGQASYEQYF
TRBD1	TRBV20-1	many	TRBJ1-5	TGCAGTGCACCTAACAGGGGGGGTCAGCCCCAGCATTTT	CSAPNRGGQPQHF
-	TRBV5-1	few	TRBJ2-2	TGCGCCAGCAGCACTGGCTGGGTGGCCGGGGAGCTGTTTTTT	CASSTGWVAGELFF
-	TRBV28	-	TRBJ1-4	TGTGCAGCCGGGACCCTTAATGAAAAACTGTTTTTT	CAAGTLNEKLFF
-	TRBV21-1	-	TRBJ2-3	TGTGCCAGCTCCAAAAGGGAGCGGGGCACAGATACGCAGTATTTT	CASSKRERGTDTQYF
-	TRBV20-1	many	TRBJ1-3	TGCAGTGCCGAAGACACGAGCCTTTCGGGAAACACCATATATTTT	CSAEDTSLSGNTIYF
-	TRBV6-2/TRBV6-3	-	TRBJ2-7	TGTGCCAGCACCCCTCGGGGGCTCGCGGACTACGAGCAGTACTTC	CASTPRGLADYEQYF
-	TRBV27	few	TRBJ1-5	TGTGCCAGCAGTACAGTGAATCAGCCCCAGCATTTT	CASSTVNQPQHF
TRBD1	TRBV4-1	many	TRBJ1-5	TGCGCCAGCAGCTCGTACAGGGGGCCAGGCAATCAGCCCCAGCATTTT	CASSSYRGPGNQPQHF
-	TRBV5-6	-	TRBJ1-1	TGTGCCAGCAGCCCTGAAGACCTGAACACTGAAGCTTTCTTT	CASSPEDLNTEAFF
-	TRBV3-1	-	TRBJ2-1	TGTGCCAGCAGCCGTTTTCCGGTAAATGAGCAGTTCTTC	CASSRFPVNEQFF
-	TRBV18	many	TRBJ1-3	TGTGCCAGCTCACCAGATAGGGCCGGAAACACCATATATTTT	CASSPDRAGNTIYF
TRBD1	TRBV11-2	many	TRBJ1-4	TGTGCCAGCAGCTCCGGGACAGGGCCTGAAAAACTGTTTTTT	CASSSGTGPEKLFF
TRBD2	TRBV7-2	many	TRBJ2-1	TGTGCCAGCAGCTCTAGCGGGGGGGCCTACAATGAGCAGTTCTTC	CASSSSGGAYNEQFF
-	TRBV4-1	-	TRBJ1-1	TGCGCCAGCAGCAGACCTCCCAGGACAGAGAACACTGAAGCTTTCTTT	CASSRPPRTENTEAFF
-	TRBV6-2/TRBV6-3	few	TRBJ2-3	TGTGCCAGCAGTTACTTTGGGTCAGATACGCAGTATTTT	CASSYFGSDTQYF
TRBD2	TRBV7-9	-	TRBJ2-5	TGTGCCAGCAGCTTCCAGACTAGCGAGTTACAGACCCAGTACTTC	CASSFQTSELQTQYF
-	TRBV20-1	-	TRBJ2-3	TGCAGTGCTCCATCAGACTGGATCCTCACAGATACGCAGTATTTT	CSAPSDWILTDTQYF
-	TRBV20-1	many	TRBJ1-1	TGCAGTGCTAGTGGAGATGGAGGGGGATCTGAAGCTTTCTTT	CSASGDGGGSEAFF
TRBD2	TRBV7-2	few	TRBJ2-7	TGTGCCAGCAGCCCCCGGGACTATAAATACGAGCAGTACTTC	CASSPRDYKYEQYF
-	TRBV18	-	TRBJ1-1	TGTGCCAGCTCACCGGGTGGGGGATATGATGAAGCTTTCTTT	CASSPGGGYDEAFF
-	TRBV2	-	TRBJ2-1	TGTGCCAGCAGTGGTGACTTCAACAATGAGCAGTTCTTC	CASSGDFNNEQFF
TRBD2	TRBV20-1	-	TRBJ2-1	TGCAGTGCTAGGTTAGCGGGGTTCTCCTACAATGAGCAGTTCTTC	CSARLAGFSYNEQFF
-	TRBV20-1	few	TRBJ2-6	TGCAGTGCTATTACCGGGGCCAACGTCCTGACTTTC	CSAITGANVLTF